This is a list of T cell receptor beta chains from one sample in a study of blood T cell repertoires in COVID-19. Method: immunoSEQ multiplex PCR; TCRdb's copy keeps in-frame clones and lacks some. The sample records about 180,000 clones, 82% being singletons. Sequences were obtained from peripheral blood. The receptors here all came from a woman aged 70-85 years with acute or convalescent COVID-19. CDR3s include the opening cysteine and the closing phenylalanine or tryptophan.

v_call: TRBV30
cdr3_length: 15
j_call: TRBJ2-7
cdr3_aa: CAWSRSGGPSYEQYF

v_call: TRBV9
cdr3_length: 15
j_call: TRBJ1-3
cdr3_aa: CASSPQVEGGNTIYF

v_call: TRBV19
cdr3_length: 14
j_call: TRBJ1-2
cdr3_aa: CASSSTGANYGYTF

v_call: TRBV5-6
cdr3_length: 13
j_call: TRBJ1-1
cdr3_aa: CASSHRENTEAFF

v_call: TRBV18
cdr3_length: 15
j_call: TRBJ2-2
cdr3_aa: CASSLGQGDTGELFF

v_call: TRBV28
cdr3_length: 14
j_call: TRBJ1-1
cdr3_aa: CASSSGTGGTEAFF

v_call: TRBV6-5
cdr3_length: 15
j_call: TRBJ2-5
cdr3_aa: CASSYSGRGVETQYF

v_call: TRBV23-1
cdr3_length: 14
j_call: TRBJ2-7
cdr3_aa: CASSSRGDRYEQYF

v_call: TRBV6-5
cdr3_length: 15
j_call: TRBJ2-2
cdr3_aa: CAIVSGSLLAGELFF

v_call: TRBV5-1
cdr3_length: 15
j_call: TRBJ1-1
cdr3_aa: CASSLNTGVNTEAFF

v_call: TRBV7-2
cdr3_length: 15
j_call: TRBJ2-1
cdr3_aa: CASSPSGSSYNEQFF

v_call: TRBV7-9
cdr3_length: 14
j_call: TRBJ1-6
cdr3_aa: CASSSDRYNSPLHF

v_call: TRBV7-9
cdr3_length: 15
j_call: TRBJ2-7
cdr3_aa: CASSDQGRSSYEQYF

v_call: TRBV6-2/TRBV6-3
cdr3_length: 17
j_call: TRBJ2-7
cdr3_aa: CASSYSTSGWGGYEQYF

v_call: TRBV4-1
cdr3_length: 13
j_call: TRBJ1-2
cdr3_aa: CASSQDTSIGYTF

v_call: TRBV4-3
cdr3_length: 13
j_call: TRBJ2-2
cdr3_aa: CASSQDRGGELFF

v_call: TRBV6-2/TRBV6-3
cdr3_length: 13
j_call: TRBJ1-1
cdr3_aa: CASSPTGSGLAFF

v_call: TRBV11-1
cdr3_length: 16
j_call: TRBJ2-3
cdr3_aa: CASSWTTSGGADTQYF

v_call: TRBV28
cdr3_length: 13
j_call: TRBJ1-5
cdr3_aa: CASSLNGNQPQHF

v_call: TRBV6-1
cdr3_length: 18
j_call: TRBJ1-5
cdr3_aa: CASSEVDGARVSNQPQHF

v_call: TRBV19
cdr3_length: 15
j_call: TRBJ2-1
cdr3_aa: CASSIGYSSYNEQFF

v_call: TRBV5-6
cdr3_length: 14
j_call: TRBJ2-3
cdr3_aa: CASRKGRGTDTQYF

v_call: TRBV2
cdr3_length: 12
j_call: TRBJ1-1
cdr3_aa: CASSDRTGFTFF

v_call: TRBV5-1
cdr3_length: 14
j_call: TRBJ2-7
cdr3_aa: CASSLGQGVTEQYF

v_call: TRBV28
cdr3_length: 11
j_call: TRBJ1-2
cdr3_aa: CASEKAYGYTF

v_call: TRBV7-9
cdr3_length: 15
j_call: TRBJ1-4
cdr3_aa: CASSPGTSTNEKLFF

v_call: TRBV6-5
cdr3_length: 13
j_call: TRBJ1-1
cdr3_aa: CASTRREGAEAFF

v_call: TRBV19
cdr3_length: 13
j_call: TRBJ2-7
cdr3_aa: CASSIASSYEQYF

v_call: TRBV30
cdr3_length: 11
j_call: TRBJ2-2
cdr3_aa: CAFMSTGELFF

v_call: TRBV19
cdr3_length: 14
j_call: TRBJ1-5
cdr3_aa: CASIESQGIQPQHF

v_call: TRBV3-1/TRBV3-2
cdr3_length: 13
j_call: TRBJ1-3
cdr3_aa: CASSDRAGNTIYF

v_call: TRBV28
cdr3_length: 14
j_call: TRBJ2-7
cdr3_aa: CASEKGGGAYEQYF

v_call: TRBV18
cdr3_length: 15
j_call: TRBJ2-7
cdr3_aa: CASSPPQGATYEQYF

v_call: TRBV25-1
cdr3_length: 15
j_call: TRBJ2-2
cdr3_aa: CASSVGTGHTGELFF

v_call: TRBV19
cdr3_length: 16
j_call: TRBJ1-5
cdr3_aa: CASSIVGGMGNQPQHF

v_call: TRBV5-6
cdr3_length: 12
j_call: TRBJ2-7
cdr3_aa: CASSLNSYEQYF

v_call: TRBV10-2
cdr3_length: 16
j_call: TRBJ2-5
cdr3_aa: CASSESGQGGGETQYF

v_call: TRBV5-4
cdr3_length: 13
j_call: TRBJ2-7
cdr3_aa: CASKRDRAYEQYF

v_call: TRBV3-1/TRBV3-2
cdr3_length: 16
j_call: TRBJ2-3
cdr3_aa: CASSHSSGGNSDTQYF

v_call: TRBV25-1
cdr3_length: 18
j_call: TRBJ2-7
cdr3_aa: CASSEAPRLAAGGYEQYF

v_call: TRBV6-2/TRBV6-3
cdr3_length: 16
j_call: TRBJ1-5
cdr3_aa: CASSPRRGNSNQPQHF

v_call: TRBV18
cdr3_length: 15
j_call: TRBJ1-3
cdr3_aa: CASSPEGSAGNTIYF

v_call: TRBV28
cdr3_length: 15
j_call: TRBJ1-1
cdr3_aa: CASSFPGTGVTEAFF

v_call: TRBV7-2
cdr3_length: 12
j_call: TRBJ2-3
cdr3_aa: CASSLTPYTQYF

v_call: TRBV5-4
cdr3_length: 17
j_call: TRBJ2-5
cdr3_aa: CASSLDLAGGYQETQYF

v_call: TRBV7-2
cdr3_length: 17
j_call: TRBJ2-2
cdr3_aa: CVSSLARGTANTGELFF

v_call: TRBV10-3
cdr3_length: 14
j_call: TRBJ1-6
cdr3_aa: CAISEGQKDSPLHF

v_call: TRBV3-1/TRBV3-2
cdr3_length: 14
j_call: TRBJ1-2
cdr3_aa: CASSSDRDGIGYTF

v_call: TRBV6-4
cdr3_length: 18
j_call: TRBJ1-1
cdr3_aa: CASSDPYLEGHHGTEAFF

v_call: TRBV30
cdr3_length: 13
j_call: TRBJ1-4
cdr3_aa: CAWRTTGSEKLFF

v_call: TRBV4-3
cdr3_length: 17
j_call: TRBJ1-6
cdr3_aa: CASSPDPPGVENSPLHF